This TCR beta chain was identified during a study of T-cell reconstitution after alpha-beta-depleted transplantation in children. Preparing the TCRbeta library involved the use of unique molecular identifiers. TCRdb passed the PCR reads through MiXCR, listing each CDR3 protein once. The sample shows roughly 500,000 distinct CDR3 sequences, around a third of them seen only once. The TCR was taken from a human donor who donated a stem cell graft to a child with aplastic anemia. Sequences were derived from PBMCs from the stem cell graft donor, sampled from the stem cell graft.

As DNA, the CDR3 is TGCGCCAGCAGCACTAGACAGGGGGCCCTTGGCTACACCTTC. Its protein product is CASSTRQGALGYTF. The rearrangement joins TRBV5-1 to TRBJ1-2, with TRBD1 identical over 10 bases. V lost 4 bases, J lost 7 bases, and 7 bases stayed unmatched. The germline CDR1 and CDR2 sequences are SGHRS and YFSETQ. The CDR3 is made up of 14 amino acids.